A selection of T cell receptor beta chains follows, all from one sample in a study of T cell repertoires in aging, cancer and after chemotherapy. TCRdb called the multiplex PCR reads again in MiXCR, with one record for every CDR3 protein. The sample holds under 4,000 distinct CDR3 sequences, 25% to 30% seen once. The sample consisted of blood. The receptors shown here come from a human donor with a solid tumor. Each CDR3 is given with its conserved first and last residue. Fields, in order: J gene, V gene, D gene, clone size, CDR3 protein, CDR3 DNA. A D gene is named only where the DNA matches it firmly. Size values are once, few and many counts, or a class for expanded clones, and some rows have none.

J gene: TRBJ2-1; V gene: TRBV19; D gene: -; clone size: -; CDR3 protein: CASSILGQIYNEQFF; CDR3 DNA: TGTGCCAGTAGCATCCTCGGACAGATTTACAATGAGCAGTTCTTC
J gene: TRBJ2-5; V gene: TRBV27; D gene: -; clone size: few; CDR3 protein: CASSFTSLQAVTTETQYF; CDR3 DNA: TGTGCCAGCAGTTTCACATCCCTCCAGGCCGTCACCACAGAGACCCAGTACTTC
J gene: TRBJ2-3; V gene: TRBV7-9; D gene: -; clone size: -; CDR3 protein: CASSPAPDLPIGTQYF; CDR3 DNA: TGTGCCAGCAGCCCTGCGCCGGACTTACCGATTGGGACGCAGTATTTT
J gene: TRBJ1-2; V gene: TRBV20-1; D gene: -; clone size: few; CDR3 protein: CSATDANYGYTF; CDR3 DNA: TGCAGTGCCACAGACGCTAACTATGGCTACACCTTC
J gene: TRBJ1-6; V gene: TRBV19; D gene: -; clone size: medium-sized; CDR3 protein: CASRWTAQSSPLHF; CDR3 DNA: TGTGCCAGTAGGTGGACGGCCCAGAGTTCACCCCTCCACTTT
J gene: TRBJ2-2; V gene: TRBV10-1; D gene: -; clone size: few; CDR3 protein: CASSQTASGELFF; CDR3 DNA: TGCGCCAGCAGTCAAACAGCGAGCGGGGAGCTGTTTTTT
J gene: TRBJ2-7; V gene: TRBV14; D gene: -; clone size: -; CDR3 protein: CASSQVGRTYEQYF; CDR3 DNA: TGTGCCAGCAGCCAAGTTGGTAGGACCTACGAGCAGTACTTC
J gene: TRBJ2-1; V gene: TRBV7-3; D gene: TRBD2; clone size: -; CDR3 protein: CASSTLAGGPGNEQFF; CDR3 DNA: TGTGCCAGCAGCACTCTAGCGGGAGGGCCTGGCAATGAGCAGTTCTTC
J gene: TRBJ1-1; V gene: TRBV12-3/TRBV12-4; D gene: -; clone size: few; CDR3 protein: CASWAGYTEAFF; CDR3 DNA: TGTGCCAGCTGGGCAGGGTACACTGAAGCTTTCTTT
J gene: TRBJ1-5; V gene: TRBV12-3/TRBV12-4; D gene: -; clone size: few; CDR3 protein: CASTWGTRGQPQHF; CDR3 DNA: TGTGCCAGCACCTGGGGAACGCGGGGTCAGCCCCAGCATTTT
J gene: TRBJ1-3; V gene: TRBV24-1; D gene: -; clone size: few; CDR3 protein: CATGTGNTIYF; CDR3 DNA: TGTGCCACCGGCACTGGAAACACCATATATTTT
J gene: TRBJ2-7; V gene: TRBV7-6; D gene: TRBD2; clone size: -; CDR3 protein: CASSFPGRGTEQYF; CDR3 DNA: TGTGCCAGCAGCTTCCCCGGGAGGGGCACCGAGCAGTACTTC
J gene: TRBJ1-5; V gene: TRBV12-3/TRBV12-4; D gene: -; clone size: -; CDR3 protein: CASSLELGQQPQHF; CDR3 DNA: TGTGCCAGCAGTTTAGAATTAGGGCAACAGCCCCAGCATTTT
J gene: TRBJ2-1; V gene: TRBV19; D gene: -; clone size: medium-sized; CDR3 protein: CASSMGAVGSYNEQFF; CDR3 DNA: TGTGCCAGTAGTATGGGGGCGGTGGGGTCCTACAATGAGCAGTTCTTC
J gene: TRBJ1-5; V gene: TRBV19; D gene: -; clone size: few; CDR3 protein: CASSSRESNQPQHF; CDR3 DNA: TGTGCCAGTAGCTCAAGAGAGAGCAATCAGCCCCAGCATTTT
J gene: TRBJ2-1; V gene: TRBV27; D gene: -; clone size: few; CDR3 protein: CASSTGSEQFF; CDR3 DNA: TGTGCCAGTTCTACCGGGTCAGAGCAGTTCTTC
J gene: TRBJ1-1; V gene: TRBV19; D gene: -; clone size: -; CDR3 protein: CASSIGGENTEAFF; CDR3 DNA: TGTGCCAGTAGTATTGGGGGAGAGAACACTGAAGCTTTCTTT
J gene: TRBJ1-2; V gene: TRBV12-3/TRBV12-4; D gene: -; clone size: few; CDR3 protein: CASSLRGTNTYGYTF; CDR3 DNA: TGTGCCAGCAGTTTGCGGGGGACAAATACATATGGCTACACCTTC
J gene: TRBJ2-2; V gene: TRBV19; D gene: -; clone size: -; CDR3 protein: CASSIRARNTGELFF; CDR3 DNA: TGTGCCAGTAGTATCAGGGCCCGGAACACCGGGGAGCTGTTTTTT
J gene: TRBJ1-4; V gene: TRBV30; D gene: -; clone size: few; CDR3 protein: CAWSGGPGGEKLFF; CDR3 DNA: TGTGCCTGGAGTGGTGGACCAGGAGGGGAAAAACTGTTTTTT
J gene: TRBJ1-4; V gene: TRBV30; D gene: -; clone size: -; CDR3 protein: CAWSFTGLNEKLFF; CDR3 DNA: TGTGCCTGGAGTTTCACAGGACTTAATGAAAAACTGTTTTTT
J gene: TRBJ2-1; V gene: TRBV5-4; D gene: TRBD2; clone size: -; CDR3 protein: CASSSGGVSGSLNEQFF; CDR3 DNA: TGTGCCAGCAGCTCTGGAGGGGTTAGCGGGAGTCTGAATGAGCAGTTCTTC
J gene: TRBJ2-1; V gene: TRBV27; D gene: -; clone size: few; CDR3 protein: CASSPLGPTAANEQFF; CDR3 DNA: TGTGCCAGCAGTCCTCTGGGACCCACCGCTGCCAATGAGCAGTTCTTC
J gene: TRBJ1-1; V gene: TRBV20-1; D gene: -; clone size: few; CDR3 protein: CSARGGADMNTEAFF; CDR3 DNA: TGCAGTGCTAGAGGGGGGGCAGACATGAACACTGAAGCTTTCTTT
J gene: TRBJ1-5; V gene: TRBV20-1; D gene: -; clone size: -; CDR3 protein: CSAMYRASNQPQHF; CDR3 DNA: TGCAGTGCTATGTACAGGGCTAGCAATCAGCCCCAGCATTTT
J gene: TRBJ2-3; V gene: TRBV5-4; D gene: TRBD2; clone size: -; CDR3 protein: CASSLRLAGGPTDTQYF; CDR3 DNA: TGTGCCAGCAGCTTGCGACTAGCGGGAGGGCCTACAGATACGCAGTATTTT
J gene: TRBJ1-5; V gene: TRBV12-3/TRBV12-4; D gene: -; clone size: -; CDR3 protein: CASSLSSGNQPQHF; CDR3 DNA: TGTGCCAGCAGTTTAAGTAGCGGCAATCAGCCCCAGCATTTT
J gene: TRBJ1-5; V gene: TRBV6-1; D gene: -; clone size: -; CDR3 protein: CASSRGFGTRGQPQHF; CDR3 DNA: TGTGCCAGCAGTCGGGGGTTCGGGACTCGCGGTCAGCCCCAGCATTTT
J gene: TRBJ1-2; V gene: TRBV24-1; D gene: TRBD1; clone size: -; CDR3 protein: CATSDVGQEEGIYGYTF; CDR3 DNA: TGTGCCACCAGTGATGTGGGACAGGAGGAAGGGATCTATGGCTACACCTTC
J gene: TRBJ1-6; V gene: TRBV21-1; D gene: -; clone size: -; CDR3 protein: CASTIPGAGDSPLHF; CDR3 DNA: TGTGCCAGCACCATTCCGGGGGCAGGGGACTCACCCCTCCACTTT
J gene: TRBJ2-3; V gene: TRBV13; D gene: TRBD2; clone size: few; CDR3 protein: CASSPGTSGRVGTQYF; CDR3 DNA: TGTGCCAGCAGCCCAGGGACTAGCGGGAGGGTCGGAACGCAGTATTTT
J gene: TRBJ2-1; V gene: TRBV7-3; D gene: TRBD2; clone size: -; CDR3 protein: CASSHKTSLELHISEQFF; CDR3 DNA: TGTGCCAGCAGCCACAAGACTAGCCTGGAGCTGCACATCAGTGAGCAGTTCTTC
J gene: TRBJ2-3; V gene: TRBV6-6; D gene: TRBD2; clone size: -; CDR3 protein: CASSPSLAESTDTQYF; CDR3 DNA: TGTGCCAGCAGCCCATCACTAGCGGAGTCCACAGATACGCAGTATTTT
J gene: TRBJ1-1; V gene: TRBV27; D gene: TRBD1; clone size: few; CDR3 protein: CASAGQGITVNTEAFF; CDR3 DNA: TGTGCCAGCGCGGGACAGGGCATAACGGTAAACACTGAAGCTTTCTTT
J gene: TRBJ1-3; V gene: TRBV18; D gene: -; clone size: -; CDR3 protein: CASSLDDPASGNTIYF; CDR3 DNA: TGTGCCAGCTCACTGGATGACCCCGCCTCTGGAAACACCATATATTTT
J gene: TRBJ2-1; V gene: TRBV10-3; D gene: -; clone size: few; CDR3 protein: CAIWSSTYNEQFF; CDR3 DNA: TGTGCCATCTGGTCCTCAACCTACAATGAGCAGTTCTTC
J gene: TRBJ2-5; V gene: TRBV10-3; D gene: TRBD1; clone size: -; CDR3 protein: CAISESDYTDRGRQETQYF; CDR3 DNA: TGTGCCATCAGTGAGTCGGATTATACGGACAGGGGGCGTCAAGAGACCCAGTACTTC
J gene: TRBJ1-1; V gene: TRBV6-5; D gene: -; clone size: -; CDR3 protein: CASSLGRADTEAFF; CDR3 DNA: TGTGCCAGCAGTTTGGGCAGGGCGGACACTGAAGCTTTCTTT
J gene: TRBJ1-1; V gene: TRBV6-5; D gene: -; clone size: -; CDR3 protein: CASSYEGLNTEAFF; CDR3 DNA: TGTGCCAGCAGTTACGAGGGCTTAAACACTGAAGCTTTCTTT
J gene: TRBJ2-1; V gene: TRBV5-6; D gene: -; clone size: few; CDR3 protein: CASSLDPGLRLGQFF; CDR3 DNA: TGTGCCAGCAGCTTGGACCCGGGACTTAGATTGGGGCAGTTCTTC
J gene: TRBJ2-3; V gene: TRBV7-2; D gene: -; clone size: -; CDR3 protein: CASSPDGGNTDTQYF; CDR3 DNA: TGTGCCAGCAGCCCCGACGGTGGGAACACAGATACGCAGTATTTT
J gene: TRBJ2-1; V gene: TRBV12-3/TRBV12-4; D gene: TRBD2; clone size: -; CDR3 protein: CASSSLAGGASYNEQFF; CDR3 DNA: TGTGCCAGCAGTTCACTAGCGGGAGGTGCTTCTTACAATGAGCAGTTCTTC
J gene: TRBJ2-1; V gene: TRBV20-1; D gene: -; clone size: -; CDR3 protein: CSAMRTGSSYNEQFF; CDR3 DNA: TGCAGTGCTATGAGGACTGGGAGCTCCTACAATGAGCAGTTCTTC
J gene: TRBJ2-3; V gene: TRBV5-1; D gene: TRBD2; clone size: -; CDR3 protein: CASSLEAGRADTQYF; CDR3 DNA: TGCGCCAGCAGCTTGGAAGCAGGGAGGGCAGATACGCAGTATTTT
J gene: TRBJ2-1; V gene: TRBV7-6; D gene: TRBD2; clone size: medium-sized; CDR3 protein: CASSLDSGLAGSNEQFF; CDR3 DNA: TGTGCCAGCAGCTTAGATTCTGGACTAGCGGGATCTAATGAGCAGTTCTTC
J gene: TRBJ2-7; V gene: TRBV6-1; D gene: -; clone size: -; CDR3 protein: CASTGDRSYEQYF; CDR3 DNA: TGTGCCAGCACGGGCGACCGGTCCTACGAGCAGTACTTC
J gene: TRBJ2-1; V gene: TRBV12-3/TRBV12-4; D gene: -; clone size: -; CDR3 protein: CASNLSGFEQFF; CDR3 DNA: TGTGCCAGCAACCTTAGCGGATTTGAGCAGTTCTTC
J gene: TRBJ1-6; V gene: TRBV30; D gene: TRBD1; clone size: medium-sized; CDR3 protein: CAWSVAGQGNSPLHF; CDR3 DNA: TGTGCCTGGAGTGTAGCGGGACAGGGAAATTCACCCCTCCACTTT
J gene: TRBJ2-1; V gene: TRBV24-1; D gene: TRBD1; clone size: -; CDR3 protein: CATGTEYNEQFF; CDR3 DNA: TGTGCCACCGGGACAGAGTACAATGAGCAGTTCTTC
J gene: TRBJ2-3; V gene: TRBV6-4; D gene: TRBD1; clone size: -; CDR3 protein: CASSARGHASTDTQYF; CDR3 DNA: TGTGCCAGCAGTGCAAGGGGGCACGCGAGCACAGATACGCAGTATTTT
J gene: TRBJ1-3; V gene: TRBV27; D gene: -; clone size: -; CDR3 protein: CASSQALTSGNTIYF; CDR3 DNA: TGTGCCAGCAGTCAGGCCCTCACCTCTGGAAACACCATATATTTT
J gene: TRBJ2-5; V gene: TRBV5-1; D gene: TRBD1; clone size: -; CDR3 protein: CASSQGQDQETQYF; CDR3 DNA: TGCGCCAGCAGCCAAGGACAGGATCAAGAGACCCAGTACTTC
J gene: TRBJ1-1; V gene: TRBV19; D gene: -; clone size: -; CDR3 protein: CASSMWYVNVGSEAFF; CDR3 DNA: TGTGCCAGTAGTATGTGGTACGTCAATGTGGGATCAGAAGCTTTCTTT